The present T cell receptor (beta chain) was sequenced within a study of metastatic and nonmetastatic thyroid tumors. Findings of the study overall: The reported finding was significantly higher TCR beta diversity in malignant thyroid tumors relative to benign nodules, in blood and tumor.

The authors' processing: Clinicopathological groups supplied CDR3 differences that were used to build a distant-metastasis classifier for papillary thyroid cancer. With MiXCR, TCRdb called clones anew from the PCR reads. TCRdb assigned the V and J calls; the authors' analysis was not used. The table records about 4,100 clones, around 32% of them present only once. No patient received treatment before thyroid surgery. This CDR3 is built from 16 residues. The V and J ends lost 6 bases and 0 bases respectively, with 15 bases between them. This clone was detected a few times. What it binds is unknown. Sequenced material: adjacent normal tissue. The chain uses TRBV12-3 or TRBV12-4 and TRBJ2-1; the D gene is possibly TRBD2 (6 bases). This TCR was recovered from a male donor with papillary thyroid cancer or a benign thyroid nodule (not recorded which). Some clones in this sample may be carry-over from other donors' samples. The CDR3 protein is CASRPSGFSSYNEQFF. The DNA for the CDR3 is TGTGCCAGCAGGCCAAGCGGGTTCTCCTCCTACAATGAGCAGTTCTTC.